This paragraph reports one TCR beta chain. Only in-frame clones appear in the TCRdb table, and some are missing; sequencing was by immunoSEQ multiplex PCR. The sample lists approximately 280,000 clones; 75% to 90% were seen once. The sample comes from a study of blood T cell repertoires in COVID-19. CDR3 length: 11 amino acids. Germline CDR1 is DFQATT and CDR2 is SNEGSKA (reference sequence). The V end lost 4 bases, the J end lost 5 bases, and 8 bases lay between the germline ends. The source material was peripheral blood. J is TRBJ1-1 and V is TRBV20-1, with D tentatively TRBD1 (5 bases). This receptor was taken from a woman aged 30 to 39 who had recovered from COVID-19. The CDR3 DNA is TGCAGTGCTACGGAGGGGACTGAAGCTTTCTTT. It encodes CSATEGTEAFF.